Shown below are 21 T cell receptor beta chains from a single sample sequenced in a study of T cell changes during pregnancy in multiple sclerosis. Here immunoSEQ multiplex PCR was the method, and the copy in TCRdb shows in-frame clones only, minus some. This sample has 33,000 or so clones; 89% occur once, and the top ten carry around 6.8%. The sequencing here drew on CD8+ T cells from peripheral blood mononuclear cells, taken in the second trimester of pregnancy. The receptors were sampled from a female donor with multiple sclerosis, enrolled in a pregnancy study.

The chain has TRBV7-9 and TRBJ2-5; TRBD2 matches 10 bases. The CDR3 runs 14 residues. The V and J ends lost 2 bases and 4 bases, in that order; junction bases with no gene match: 1. Germline V gives CDR1 SEHNR, CDR2 FQNEAQ (reference sequence). CDR3: CASSLLAGAETQYF. Here the CDR3 DNA reads TGTGCCAGCAGCTTACTAGCGGGAGCAGAGACCCAGTACTTC.

The chain employs TRBV7-6 and TRBJ2-2; 10 positions match TRBD2. Unmatched junction bases numbered 3, after V lost 5 bases and J lost 3 bases. The CDR3 runs to 15 residues. Germline lookup yields CDR1 SGHVS and CDR2 FNYEAQ. In DNA form, the CDR3 reads TGTGCCAGCAGCCCCGGGACTAGCGACACCGGGGAGCTGTTTTTT. Its protein is CASSPGTSDTGELFF.

The chain couples TRBV28 to TRBJ2-2, with D possibly matching TRBD1 (5 bases). There are 13 residues in the CDR3. Germline V lookup: CDR1 MDHEN, CDR2 SYDVKM. Trimming removed 10 bases at V and 4 bases at J, with 13 bases between. In nucleotides, the CDR3 is TGTGCCACCCTACAGGTGGGCACCGGGGAGCTGTTTTTT. Protein sequence: CATLQVGTGELFF.

V gene TRBV6-5 combines with J gene TRBJ2-7; D gene ambiguous. CDR1 and CDR2 from the germline V gene are MNHEY and SVGAGI. Trimming took off 6 bases at V and 5 bases at J, with 20 bases between the two ends. The CDR3 totals 15 residues. CDR3 sequence: CASRPSLEYLDEQYF. DNA of the CDR3: TGTGCCAGCAGACCCTCCCTGGAGTACTTAGACGAGCAGTACTTC.

This clone was detected once. This chain connects TRBV25-1 to TRBJ2-1, with 9 bases that match TRBD1. The germline V gene encodes CDR1 MGHDK and CDR2 SYGVNS. The V gene end was trimmed by 4 bases and the J gene end by 2 bases; junction bases not matched to a gene: 3. This CDR3 has 15 residues. This CDR3 is CASSVGDRAYNEQFF. Written as DNA, the CDR3 is TGTGCCAGCAGTGTGGGGGACAGGGCCTACAATGAGCAGTTCTTC. The variable domain in full, completed from reference TRBV25-1 and TRBJ2-1, reads EADIYQTPRYLVIGTGKKITLECSQTMGHDKMYWYQQDPGMELHLIHYSYGVNSTEKGDLSSESTVSRIRTEHFPLTLESARPSHTSQYLCASSVGDRAYNEQFFGPGTRLTVL.

CDR3 nucleotides: TGCGCCAGCAGCGGTAGCGACTTGAACACTGAAGCTTTCTTT. Protein: CASSGSDLNTEAFF. The chain couples TRBV5-1 to TRBJ1-1; D not certain. From germline, CDR1 is SGHRS and CDR2 YFSETQ. The CDR3 is made up of 14 amino acids. V gave up 4 bases and J gave up 0 bases, with 10 bases separating them.

This chain connects TRBV27 to TRBJ2-1; maybe TRBD1 (6 bases). The germline V gene has CDR1 MNHEY and CDR2 SMNVEV (reference sequence). V was shortened by 6 bases and J by 10 bases, with 16 bases between the two germline ends. This CDR3 is built from 13 residues. The CDR3 DNA follows: TGTGCCAGCAGATCAGGGGTTGCGAGGGAGCAGTTCTTC. It is translated as CASRSGVAREQFF.

The CDR3 sequence is CASSPTSTQVPQETQYF. CDR3 in DNA: TGTGCCAGCTCACCCACATCAACTCAGGTGCCACAAGAGACCCAGTACTTC. The chain joins TRBV18 to TRBJ2-5; D is unclear. The CDR3 length is 17 residues. Per germline, CDR1 KGHSH and CDR2 LQKENI. Trimming cost V 3 bases and J 2 bases, with 19 bases left between them.

The chain has TRBV28 and TRBJ2-1, with 7 positions matching TRBD2. This CDR3 region has 15 residues. V lost 3 bases and J lost 6; bases outside the gene matches: 8. Per the germline V gene, CDR1 is MDHEN and CDR2 is SYDVKM. The CDR3 sequence: CASSLWQGGTNEQFF. The CDR3 DNA reads TGTGCCAGCAGTTTGTGGCAGGGAGGGACCAATGAGCAGTTCTTC.

The chain combines TRBV6-1 with TRBJ1-3; the D is unclear. Germline-derived CDR1 and CDR2 are MNHNS and SASEGT. V was shortened by 1 base and J by 0 bases, with 7 bases between the two germline ends. The CDR3 is made up of 15 amino acids. The chain's CDR3 is CASSEGWSSGNTIYF. In DNA form, the CDR3 reads TGTGCCAGCAGTGAAGGTTGGAGCTCTGGAAACACCATATATTTT.

V is TRBV7-3 and J is TRBJ2-1; possible D gene TRBD2, 6 bases. The V and J ends lost 4 bases and 5 bases respectively, with 24 bases between them. This CDR3 has 18 amino acids. CDR1 and CDR2 from the germline V gene are SGHTA and FQGTGA. The CDR3 bases are TGTGCCAGCAGCTCCGTGGGTGGGGTCGGGAGCGCCCACAATGAGCAGTTCTTC. Amino acids: CASSSVGGVGSAHNEQFF.

This clone was found a few times. This CDR3 reads CASSVRSGAKNIQYF. CDR3 in DNA: TGTGCCAGCAGCGTAAGGTCAGGGGCCAAAAACATTCAGTACTTC. The chain links TRBV9 to TRBJ2-4, with D possibly matching TRBD1 (5 bases). The germline CDR1 and CDR2 sequences are SGDLS and YYNGEE. This CDR3 spans 15 amino acids. V was shortened by 1 base and J by 1 base, with 9 bases between the two germline ends.

This chain uses TRBV27 with TRBJ2-1, with TRBD2 matching 9 bases. Per the germline V gene, CDR1 is MNHEY and CDR2 is SMNVEV (reference sequence). CDR3 length: 15 residues. V shed 7 bases and J 7 bases; nucleotides not matched to a gene: 11. The CDR3 DNA is TGTGCCAGCACCTTTGGGACTAGCTCTAGGAATGAGCAGTTCTTC. Its protein is CASTFGTSSRNEQFF.

The chain is built from TRBV18 and TRBJ2-7, with TRBD2 as a possible D gene (5 bases). The V gene's germline CDR1 is KGHSH and CDR2 LQKENI. Between the trimmed V and J ends, which lost 0 bases and 2 bases, there was a span of 11 bases. The length of the CDR3 is 15 residues. CDR3 DNA sequence: TGTGCCAGCTCACCACCCCCGGGGAATCCCTACGAGCAGTACTTC. Protein sequence: CASSPPPGNPYEQYF.

V usage is TRBV28 and J usage is TRBJ1-6; a weak D match, TRBD1 (5 bases). From germline, CDR1 is MDHEN and CDR2 SYDVKM. The CDR3 is 14 amino acids. Trimming removed 1 base from V and 5 bases from J, with 6 bases in between. The CDR3 loop is CASSLFRDNSPLHF. In nucleotides, the CDR3 is TGTGCCAGCAGTTTATTCAGGGATAATTCACCCCTCCACTTT.

The rearrangement links TRBV7-2 to TRBJ2-1, with 11 bases lining up with TRBD2. With V trimmed by 0 bases and J by 10 bases, 11 bases remained unmatched. In germline, CDR1 is SGHTA, CDR2 FQGNSA. This CDR3 is 17 amino acids long. CDR3 sequence: CASSLATSGKAIGEQFF. The CDR3 bases are TGTGCCAGCAGCTTAGCGACTAGCGGGAAGGCCATCGGAGAGCAGTTCTTC.

This rearrangement joins TRBV7-3 to TRBJ1-1; perhaps TRBD1 as D (6 bases). The length of the CDR3 is 13 residues. Per germline, CDR1 SGHTA and CDR2 FQGTGA. The V end lost 5 bases, the J end lost 1 base, and 8 bases lay between the germline ends. The chain's CDR3 is CASSQGGNTEAFF. Here the CDR3 DNA reads TGTGCCAGCAGCCAAGGGGGGAACACTGAAGCTTTCTTT.

The chain carries TRBV6-5 and TRBJ2-5; D not resolved. Trimming took 2 bases from V and 2 from J, leaving 6 bases between them. Germline values: CDR1 MNHEY, CDR2 SVGAGI. The CDR3 runs 13 residues. CDR3 nucleotide sequence: TGTGCCAGCAGTTACGAGTCTCAAGAGACCCAGTACTTC. This translates into CASSYESQETQYF.

This clone showed up just once. CDR3 nucleotide sequence: TGTGCCAGTAGGCGATACACTGAAGCTTTCTTT. Translation: CASRRYTEAFF. J is TRBJ1-1 and V is TRBV19; D remains unclear. Per germline, CDR1 LNHDA and CDR2 SQIVND (reference sequence). The CDR3 covers 11 residues. Between the trimmed V and J ends, which lost 6 bases and 3 bases, there was a span of 5 bases.

This clone was observed once. CDR3 in DNA: TGTGCCAGCAGCTTGGGGCCAGGGGGAGGTCATGCGACTAATGAAAAACTGTTTTTT. It yields the protein CASSLGPGGGHATNEKLFF. The V call is TRBV5-6, the J call TRBJ1-4, with 7 bases fitting TRBD1. Germline V gene data show CDR1 as SGHDT and CDR2 as YYEEEE. The CDR3 totals 19 residues. V was clipped by 0 bases and J by 2 bases; unmatched bases: 13.

Here the CDR3 DNA reads TGTGCCCGTTCTAAAGCGGGAGAGCCCTACAATGAGCAGTTCTTC. Translation: CARSKAGEPYNEQFF. The chain carries TRBV30 and TRBJ2-1, with TRBD2 identical over 8 bases. Germline CDR1 and CDR2: GTSNPN and SVGIG (reference sequence). This CDR3 is 15 amino acids long. The V gene end was trimmed by 8 bases and the J gene end by 2 bases; junction bases not matched to a gene: 11.